The 24 T cell receptor beta chains in this list originate from one sample, sequenced in a study of PD-1 and CTLA-4 blockade in melanoma. The method was immunoSEQ multiplex PCR; TCRdb's version includes in-frame clones alone and lacks a portion of them. The repertoire holds 8,500 to 13,000 clones, around 82% seen once, with about 32% in the top ten. This specimen was CD8+ T cells from peripheral blood, taken from a patient given anti-PD-1 treatment. The receptors here all came from a human donor with melanoma.

The rearrangement joins TRBV5-5 to TRBJ2-7, with TRBD2 as a possible D gene (6 bases). The germline gives CDR1 SGHKS, CDR2 YYEKEE (reference sequence). The CDR3 has 14 amino acids. Trimming took 4 bases from V and 3 from J, leaving 14 bases between them. The CDR3 DNA follows: TGTGCCAGCAGCCCTTATGGGGAGGACTACGAGCAGTACTTC. Its protein is CASSPYGEDYEQYF.

The chain is built from TRBV2 and TRBJ1-5; D gene uncertain. The CDR3 spans 14 residues. Germline CDR1 SNHLY, CDR2 FYNNEI. Trimming took off 1 base at V and 0 bases at J, with 4 bases between the two ends. The CDR3 is CASSEVPSNQPQHF. The DNA of the CDR3 is TGTGCCAGCAGTGAAGTCCCTAGCAATCAGCCCCAGCATTTT. Supplemented by reference TRBV2 and TRBJ1-5, the full variable domain reads EPEVTQTPSHQVTQMGQEVILRCVPISNHLYFYWYRQILGQKVEFLVSFYNNEISEKSEIFDDQFSVERPDGSNFTLKIRSTKLEDSAMYFCASSEVPSNQPQHFGDGTRLSIL.

The chain has TRBV27 and TRBJ2-7, with 8 nucleotides matching TRBD2. The CDR3 spans 16 residues. The V gene end was trimmed by 5 bases and the J gene end by 0 bases; junction bases not matched to a gene: 9. CDR1 and CDR2 from the germline V gene are MNHEY and SMNVEV (reference sequence). CDR3 residues: CASSTIAGRSSYEQYF. DNA of the CDR3: TGTGCCAGCAGTACTATAGCGGGACGGAGCTCCTACGAGCAGTACTTC.

The rearrangement uses TRBV5-4 and TRBJ2-5, with 8 bases lining up with TRBD2. Germline assignment: CDR1 SGHNT and CDR2 YYREEE (reference sequence). The CDR3 totals 17 residues. Unmatched junction bases numbered 8, after V lost 1 base and J lost 0 bases. This CDR3 is CASSLWLAGRDQETQYF. For the CDR3, the DNA is TGTGCCAGCAGCTTGTGGCTAGCGGGCAGGGACCAAGAGACCCAGTACTTC.

The chain carries TRBV5-4 and TRBJ1-1; 7 bases are shared with TRBD1. The CDR3 runs 16 residues. Germline V gene sequence: CDR1 SGHNT, CDR2 YYREEE (reference sequence). V lost 0 bases, J lost 1 base, and 6 bases stayed unmatched. CDR3 region: CASSLAPDRTNTEAFF. The CDR3 nucleotides read TGTGCCAGCAGCTTGGCCCCGGACAGGACGAACACTGAAGCTTTCTTT.

The genes are TRBV6-5 and TRBJ2-1, with TRBD1 matching over 7 bases. The CDR3 runs 14 residues. Looked up from germline, CDR1 is MNHEY and CDR2 is SVGAGI. The trim removed 4 bases at V and 3 bases at J, leaving 3 bases unmatched. The CDR3, as DNA: TGTGCCAGCAGTTCCGACAGGGACTACAATGAGCAGTTCTTC. As protein: CASSSDRDYNEQFF.

The chain carries TRBV7-9 and TRBJ2-1; D unresolved. V lost 4 bases and J lost 0, with 10 bases in between. From germline, CDR1 is SEHNR and CDR2 FQNEAQ (reference sequence). The CDR3 is made up of 15 amino acids. The CDR3 protein is CASSSEWSSYNEQFF. The CDR3 DNA reads as TGTGCCAGCAGCTCTGAATGGAGCTCCTACAATGAGCAGTTCTTC.

This clone was seen only a few times. The chain has TRBV7-9 and TRBJ2-3, with 8 positions matching TRBD2. V lost 3 bases and J lost 5; bases outside the gene matches: 16. Germline CDR1 reads SEHNR; CDR2 reads FQNEAQ (reference sequence). The CDR3 is made up of 18 amino acids. CDR3 DNA sequence: TGTGCCAGCAGCTTTCAGCCCGGTGAGCGGGAGATGAGAGATACGCAGTATTTT. Amino acid sequence: CASSFQPGEREMRDTQYF.

In the case of this clone: The sample has other DNA sequences that encode this CDR3 too. The V gene is TRBV12-3 or TRBV12-4, the J gene TRBJ2-1; D remains unclear. The CDR3 consists of 12 residues. V lost 1 base and J 7 bases, leaving 5 bases between the germline ends. The CDR3 bases are TGTGCCAGCAGTTTAGGGGGAAATGAGCAGTTCTTC. It specifies CASSLGGNEQFF.

This clone occurred once. The rearrangement links TRBV12-3 or TRBV12-4 to TRBJ2-7; D tentatively fits TRBD1 or TRBD2 (5 bases each). This CDR3 has 13 amino acids. V shed 3 bases and J shed 1 base, with 7 bases lying between them. The CDR3, as DNA: TGTGCCAGCAGTTTTGGGGGTTCCTACGAGCAGTACTTC. Protein: CASSFGGSYEQYF.

V is TRBV27 and J is TRBJ2-1; no reliable D call. Per the germline V gene, CDR1 is MNHEY and CDR2 is SMNVEV (reference sequence). The CDR3 loop spans 15 amino acids. V was trimmed by 6 bases and J by 7 bases, leaving 19 bases between them. CDR3 DNA sequence: TGTGCCAGCAGCCCTGGACCGTACTATGGAAATGAGCAGTTCTTC. Protein sequence: CASSPGPYYGNEQFF.

This clone appeared a few times. This rearrangement joins TRBV19 to TRBJ1-1; 8 nucleotides match TRBD1. CDR1 and CDR2 (germline): LNHDA, SQIVND (reference sequence). J lost 4 bases, V lost 8 bases, and 15 bases had no gene match. The CDR3 extends over 16 amino acids. CDR3 DNA sequence: TGTGCCAGTTCGGACAGGGAAATTTCCCGGAGCACTGAAGCTTTCTTT. Protein sequence: CASSDREISRSTEAFF.

This clone was found once. The V gene is TRBV7-9, the J gene TRBJ2-7, with a possible D match to TRBD1 (5 bases). V lost 4 bases and J 3 bases, leaving 10 bases between the germline ends. CDR3 size: 13 residues. Germline-derived CDR1 and CDR2 are SEHNR and FQNEAQ (reference sequence). Here the CDR3 reads CASSSRQNYEQYF. The CDR3 nucleotides read TGTGCCAGCAGCTCACGACAGAACTACGAGCAGTACTTC.

The V call is TRBV7-8, the J call TRBJ2-3; 9 nucleotides match TRBD2. Trimming at V came to 1 base and at J to 2 bases, leaving 7 bases not matched to a gene. The length of the CDR3 is 17 residues. CDR1 and CDR2 (germline): SGHVS, FQNEAQ. DNA of the CDR3: TGTGCCAGCAGCTTAGAGGGGCTAGCGGGAAACACAGATACGCAGTATTTT. Residues: CASSLEGLAGNTDTQYF.

The chain employs TRBV2 and TRBJ2-1; D ambiguous. Deletions cut 3 bases from V and 3 bases from J, with 6 bases between. Germline CDR1 and CDR2: SNHLY and FYNNEI. The CDR3 spans 13 residues. The CDR3 nucleotides read TGTGCCAGCAGTGAGGCCGACTACAATGAGCAGTTCTTC. This sequence encodes CASSEADYNEQFF.

The genes are TRBV27 and TRBJ1-1; D perhaps matches TRBD1 (5 bases). V lost 7 bases and J 2 bases, leaving 14 bases between the germline ends. Germline loops: CDR1 MNHEY, CDR2 SMNVEV (reference sequence). CDR3 length equals 14 residues. The CDR3 loop reads CASTPGGYNTEAFF. The CDR3 bases are TGTGCCAGCACCCCGGGGGGGTATAACACTGAAGCTTTCTTT.

The chain employs TRBV7-9 and TRBJ1-5, with a possible D match to TRBD1 (6 bases). Germline CDR1 is SEHNR and CDR2 is FQNEAQ (reference sequence). The CDR3 is made up of 14 amino acids. The V gene lost 5 bases and the J gene lost 1 base, with 9 bases spanning the gap. The CDR3 loop reads CASSTGGSNQPQHF. The CDR3 coding sequence is TGTGCCAGCAGCACCGGGGGCAGCAATCAGCCCCAGCATTTT.

The chain recombines TRBV9 with TRBJ2-7, with D maybe TRBD2 (5 bases). There are 15 residues in the CDR3. Germline CDR1 and CDR2: SGDLS and YYNGEE. Deletions cut 0 bases from V and 0 bases from J, with 10 bases between. In DNA form, the CDR3 reads TGTGCCAGCAGCGTAGAGGCGGGCTTCTCCTACGAGCAGTACTTC. Protein sequence: CASSVEAGFSYEQYF.

This chain connects TRBV6-5 to TRBJ1-5, with 7 bases identical to TRBD1. Germline CDR1 and CDR2: MNHEY and SVGAGI. V shed 6 bases, J shed 6 bases, and the junction held 8 bases outside the gene matches. The CDR3 contains 14 residues. CDR3 region: CASRPGGGFQPQHF. CDR3 DNA: TGTGCCAGCAGGCCAGGAGGGGGCTTTCAGCCCCAGCATTTT.

The genes are TRBV6-5 and TRBJ2-7, with 10 positions matching TRBD2. CDR3 length: 16 amino acids. Germline V CDR1 and CDR2: MNHEY, SVGAGI. The trim removed 2 bases at V and 3 bases at J, leaving 7 bases unmatched. CDR3 nucleotide sequence: TGTGCCAGCAGTTACGGACTAGCGGAATCGGTCTACGAGCAGTACTTC. Encoded protein: CASSYGLAESVYEQYF.

J is TRBJ2-1 and V is TRBV11-2; D possibly corresponds to TRBD2 (5 bases). CDR3 length equals 15 residues. The germline V and J ends were trimmed by 3 bases and 0 bases, with 9 bases remaining between them. CDR1 is SGHAT and CDR2 is FQNNGV in the germline V gene. The CDR3 protein is CASSFLGSSYNEQFF. The DNA of the CDR3 is TGTGCCAGCAGCTTTTTAGGGAGCTCCTACAATGAGCAGTTCTTC.

The CDR3 DNA reads as TGTGCCAGCAAAATGGGGGCCGGGGAGCTGTTTTTT. Its translation is CASKMGAGELFF. V is TRBV5-6 and J is TRBJ2-2; D may correspond to TRBD1 or TRBD2 (5 bases each). V was clipped by 6 bases and J by 6 bases, with 9 bases between them. CDR3 length: 12 residues. The germline gives CDR1 SGHDT, CDR2 YYEEEE.

The J gene is TRBJ2-5, the V gene TRBV13, with D perhaps given as TRBD1 or TRBD2 (5 bases each). The CDR3 extends over 13 amino acids. CDR1 is PRHDT, CDR2 FYEKMQ, per germline (reference sequence). Trimming took 5 bases from V and 5 from J, leaving 12 bases between them. For the CDR3, the DNA is TGTGCCAGCAGCCCCGGGGCCGGGGAGACCCAGTACTTC. It codes for CASSPGAGETQYF.

This chain joins TRBV29-1 and TRBJ2-2; 7 nucleotides align to TRBD2. The ends lost 2 bases at V and 4 bases at J; junction bases unmatched: 7. This CDR3 contains 15 residues. CDR1 is SQVTM and CDR2 is ANQGSEA in the germline V gene. The CDR3 DNA is TGCAGCGTTGAAAGAGGCCGCGGGGGCACCGGGGAGCTGTTTTTT. Translated, it gives CSVERGRGGTGELFF.